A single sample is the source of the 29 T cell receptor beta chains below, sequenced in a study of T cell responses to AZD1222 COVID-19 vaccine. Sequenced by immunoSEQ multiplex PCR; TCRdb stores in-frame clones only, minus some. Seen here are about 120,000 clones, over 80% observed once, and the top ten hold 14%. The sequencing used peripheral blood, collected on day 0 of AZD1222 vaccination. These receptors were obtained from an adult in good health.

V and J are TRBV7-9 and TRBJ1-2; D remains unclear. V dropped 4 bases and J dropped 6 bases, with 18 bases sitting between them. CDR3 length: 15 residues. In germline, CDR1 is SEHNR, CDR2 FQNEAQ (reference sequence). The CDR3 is CASSWSNWTFHGYTF. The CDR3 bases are TGTGCCAGCAGCTGGAGTAATTGGACCTTCCATGGCTACACCTTC.

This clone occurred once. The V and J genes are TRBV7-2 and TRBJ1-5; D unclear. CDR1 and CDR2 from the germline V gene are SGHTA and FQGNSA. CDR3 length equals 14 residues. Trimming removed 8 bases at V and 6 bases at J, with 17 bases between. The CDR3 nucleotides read TGTGCCAGCGAGTCCCAGGTGGGTTTTCAGCCCCAGCATTTT. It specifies CASESQVGFQPQHF.

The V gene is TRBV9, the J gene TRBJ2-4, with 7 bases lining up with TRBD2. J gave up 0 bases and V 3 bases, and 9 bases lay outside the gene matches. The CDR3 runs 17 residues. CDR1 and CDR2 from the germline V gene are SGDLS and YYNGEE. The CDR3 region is CASSGPSGGIAKNIQYF. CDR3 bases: TGTGCCAGCAGCGGGCCTAGCGGCGGGATAGCCAAAAACATTCAGTACTTC. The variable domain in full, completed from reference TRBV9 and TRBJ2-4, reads DSGVTQTPKHLITATGQRVTLRCSPRSGDLSVYWYQQSLDQGLQFLIQYYNGEERAKGNILERFSAQQFPDLHSELNLSSLELGDSALYFCASSGPSGGIAKNIQYFGAGTRLSVL.

The CDR3 DNA is TGTGCCAGCAGTGTTACTTTAGGGGGTTACATGAACACTGAAGCTTTCTTT. The encoded protein is CASSVTLGGYMNTEAFF. This chain uses TRBV28 with TRBJ1-1; TRBD1 is a possible D gene (6 bases). The germline V gene has CDR1 MDHEN and CDR2 SYDVKM. The CDR3 has 17 residues. The germline V and J ends were trimmed by 5 bases and 0 bases, with 19 bases remaining between them.

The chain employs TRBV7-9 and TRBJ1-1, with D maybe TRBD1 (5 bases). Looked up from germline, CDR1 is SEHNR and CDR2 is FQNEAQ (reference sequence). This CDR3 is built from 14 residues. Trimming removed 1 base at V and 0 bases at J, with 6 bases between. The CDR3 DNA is TGTGCCAGCAGCTTAGAGGGGATGAACACTGAAGCTTTCTTT. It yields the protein CASSLEGMNTEAFF.

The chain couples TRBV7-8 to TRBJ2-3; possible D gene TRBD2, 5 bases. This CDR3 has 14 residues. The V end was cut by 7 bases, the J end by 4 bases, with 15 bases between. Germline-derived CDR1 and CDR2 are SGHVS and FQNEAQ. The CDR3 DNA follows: TGTGCCAGCACCCCCCTCTCGAGGGCAGATACGCAGTATTTT. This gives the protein CASTPLSRADTQYF.

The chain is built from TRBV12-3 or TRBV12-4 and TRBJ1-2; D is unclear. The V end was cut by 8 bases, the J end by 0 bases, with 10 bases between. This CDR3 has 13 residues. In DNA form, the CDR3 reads TGTGCCAGCGCAGTCGAGACTAACTATGGCTACACCTTC. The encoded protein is CASAVETNYGYTF.

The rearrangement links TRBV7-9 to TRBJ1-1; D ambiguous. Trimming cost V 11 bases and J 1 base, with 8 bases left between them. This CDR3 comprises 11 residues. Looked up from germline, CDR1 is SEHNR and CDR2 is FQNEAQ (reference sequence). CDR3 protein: CAGWKNTEAFF. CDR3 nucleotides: TGTGCCGGGTGGAAGAACACTGAAGCTTTCTTT. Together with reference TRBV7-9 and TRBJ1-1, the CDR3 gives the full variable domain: DTGVSQNPRHKITKRGQNVTFRCDPISEHNRLYWYRQTLGQGPEFLTYFQNEAQLEKSRLLSDRFSAERPKGSFSTLEIQRTEQGDSAMYLCAGWKNTEAFFGQGTRLTVV.

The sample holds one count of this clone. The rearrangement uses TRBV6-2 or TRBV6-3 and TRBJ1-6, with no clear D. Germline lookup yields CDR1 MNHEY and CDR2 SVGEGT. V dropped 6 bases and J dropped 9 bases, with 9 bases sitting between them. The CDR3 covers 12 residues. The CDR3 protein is CASSSLGSPLHF. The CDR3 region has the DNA TGTGCCAGCAGCTCTTTGGGTTCACCCCTCCACTTT.

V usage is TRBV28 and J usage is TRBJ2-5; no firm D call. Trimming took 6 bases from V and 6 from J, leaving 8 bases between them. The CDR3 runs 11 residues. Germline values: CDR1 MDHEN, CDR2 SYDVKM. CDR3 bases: TGTGCCAGCAGCCTGACGAAGACCCAGTACTTC. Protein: CASSLTKTQYF.

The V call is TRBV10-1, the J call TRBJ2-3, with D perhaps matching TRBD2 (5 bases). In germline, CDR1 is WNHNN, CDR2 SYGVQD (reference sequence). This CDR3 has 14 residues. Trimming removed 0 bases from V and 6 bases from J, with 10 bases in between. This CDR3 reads CASSESIASDTQYF. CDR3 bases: TGCGCCAGCAGTGAGTCGATAGCGTCCGATACGCAGTATTTT.

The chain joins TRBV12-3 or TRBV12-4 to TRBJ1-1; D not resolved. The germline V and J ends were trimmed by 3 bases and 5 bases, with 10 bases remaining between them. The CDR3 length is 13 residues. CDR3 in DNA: TGTGCCAGCAGTTTTGTGGGTAATACTGAAGCTTTCTTT. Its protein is CASSFVGNTEAFF.

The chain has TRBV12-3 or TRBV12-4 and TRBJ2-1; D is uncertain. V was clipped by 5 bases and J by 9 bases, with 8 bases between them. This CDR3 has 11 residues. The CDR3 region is CASSLRSEQFF. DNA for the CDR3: TGTGCCAGCAGTCTCCGGAGTGAGCAGTTCTTC.

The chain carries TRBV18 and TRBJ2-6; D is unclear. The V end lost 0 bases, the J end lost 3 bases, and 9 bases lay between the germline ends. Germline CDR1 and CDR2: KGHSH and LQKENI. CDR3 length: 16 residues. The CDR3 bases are TGTGCCAGCTCACCACCCACGGGCTTTGGGGCCAACGTCCTGACTTTC. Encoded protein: CASSPPTGFGANVLTF. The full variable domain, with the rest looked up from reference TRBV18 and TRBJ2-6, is NAGVMQNPRHLVRRRGQEARLRCSPMKGHSHVYWYRQLPEEGLKFMVYLQKENIIDESGMPKERFSAEFPKEGPSILRIQQVVRGDSAAYFCASSPPTGFGANVLTFGAGSRLTVL.

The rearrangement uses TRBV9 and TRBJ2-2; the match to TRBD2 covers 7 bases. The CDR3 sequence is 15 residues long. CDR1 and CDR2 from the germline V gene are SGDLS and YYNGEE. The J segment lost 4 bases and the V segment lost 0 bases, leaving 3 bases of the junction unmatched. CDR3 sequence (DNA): TGTGCCAGCAGCGTAGGGGGCGGGGGCACCGGGGAGCTGTTTTTT. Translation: CASSVGGGGTGELFF.

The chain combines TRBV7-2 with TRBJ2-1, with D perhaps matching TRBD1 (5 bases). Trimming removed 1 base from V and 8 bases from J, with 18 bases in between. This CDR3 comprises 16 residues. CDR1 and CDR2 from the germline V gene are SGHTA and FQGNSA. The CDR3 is CASSLGFREKFDEQFF. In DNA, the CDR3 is TGTGCCAGCAGCTTAGGTTTCAGGGAAAAATTTGATGAGCAGTTCTTC. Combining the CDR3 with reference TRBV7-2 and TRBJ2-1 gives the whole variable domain GAGVSQSPSNKVTEKGKDVELRCDPISGHTALYWYRQSLGQGLEFLIYFQGNSAPDKSGLPSDRFSAERTGGSVSTLTIQRTQQEDSAVYLCASSLGFREKFDEQFFGPGTRLTVL.

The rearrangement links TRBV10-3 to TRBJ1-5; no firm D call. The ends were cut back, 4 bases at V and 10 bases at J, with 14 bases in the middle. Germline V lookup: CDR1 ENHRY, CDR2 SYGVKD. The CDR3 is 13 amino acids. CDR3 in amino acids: CAISALGGSPQHF. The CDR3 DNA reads TGTGCCATCAGTGCCCTCGGAGGGAGCCCCCAGCATTTT.

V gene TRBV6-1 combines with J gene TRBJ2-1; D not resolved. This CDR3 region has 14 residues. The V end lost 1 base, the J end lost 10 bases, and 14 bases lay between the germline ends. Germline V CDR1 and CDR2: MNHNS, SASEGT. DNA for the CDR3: TGTGCCAGCAGTGAAGACGCTAGGGCTCGGGAGCAGTTCTTC. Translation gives CASSEDARAREQFF.

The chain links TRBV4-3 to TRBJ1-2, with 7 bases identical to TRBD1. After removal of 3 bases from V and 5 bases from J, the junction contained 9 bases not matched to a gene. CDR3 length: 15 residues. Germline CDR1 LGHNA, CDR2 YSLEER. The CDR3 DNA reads TGCGCCAGCAGCCAGGCCAGGGGGGTTGGGTATGGCTACACCTTC. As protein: CASSQARGVGYGYTF.

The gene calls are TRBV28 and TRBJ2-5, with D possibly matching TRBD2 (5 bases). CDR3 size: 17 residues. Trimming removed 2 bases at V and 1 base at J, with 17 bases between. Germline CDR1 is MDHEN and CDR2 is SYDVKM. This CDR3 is CASSLRERRHLQETQYF. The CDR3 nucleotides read TGTGCCAGCAGTTTAAGGGAGCGGCGACATCTCCAAGAGACCCAGTACTTC.

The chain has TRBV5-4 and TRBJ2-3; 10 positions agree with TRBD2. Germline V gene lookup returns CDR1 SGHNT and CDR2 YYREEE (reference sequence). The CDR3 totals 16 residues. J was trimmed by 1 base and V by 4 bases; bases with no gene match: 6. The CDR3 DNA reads TGTGCCAGCAGCCTGAGCGGGAGGGCCGGCACAGATACGCAGTATTTT. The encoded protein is CASSLSGRAGTDTQYF.

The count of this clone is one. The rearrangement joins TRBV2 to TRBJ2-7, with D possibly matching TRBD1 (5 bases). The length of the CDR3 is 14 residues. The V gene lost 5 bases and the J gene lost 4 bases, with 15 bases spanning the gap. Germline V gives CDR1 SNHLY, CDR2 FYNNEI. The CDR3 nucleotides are TGTGCCAGCAGTAGGGGCCAGTTTCCTTACGAGCAGTACTTC. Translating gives CASSRGQFPYEQYF.

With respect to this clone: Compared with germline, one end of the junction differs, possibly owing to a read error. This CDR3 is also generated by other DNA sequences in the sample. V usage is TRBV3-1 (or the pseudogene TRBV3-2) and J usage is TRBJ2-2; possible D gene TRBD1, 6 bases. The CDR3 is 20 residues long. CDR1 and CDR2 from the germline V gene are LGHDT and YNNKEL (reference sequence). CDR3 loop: CASSQAHHRKQGLGTGELFF. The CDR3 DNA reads TGTGCCAGCAGCCAAGCCCACCATCGAAAACAGGGTTTGGGAACCGGGGAACTGTTTTTT.

CDR3 sequence (DNA): TGTGCCAGCTCACCCGGAGGGTTGCGAGGCTACACCTTC. Translating gives CASSPGGLRGYTF. The genes are TRBV18 and TRBJ1-2; D is unresolved. CDR1 is KGHSH and CDR2 is LQKENI in the germline V gene. The CDR3 loop spans 13 amino acids. Trimming took off 3 bases at V and 8 bases at J, with 13 bases between the two ends.

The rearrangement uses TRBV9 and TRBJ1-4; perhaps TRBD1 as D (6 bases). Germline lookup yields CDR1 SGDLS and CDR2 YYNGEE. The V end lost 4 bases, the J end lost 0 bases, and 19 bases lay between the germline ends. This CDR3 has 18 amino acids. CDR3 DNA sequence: TGTGCCAGCAGCAACTACCAGGGGTCCCCAACAACTAATGAAAAACTGTTTTTT. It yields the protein CASSNYQGSPTTNEKLFF.

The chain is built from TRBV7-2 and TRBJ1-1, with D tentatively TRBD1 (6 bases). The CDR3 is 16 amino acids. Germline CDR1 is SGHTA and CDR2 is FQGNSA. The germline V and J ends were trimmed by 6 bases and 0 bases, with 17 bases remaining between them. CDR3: CASRTRGPFMNTEAFF. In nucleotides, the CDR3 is TGTGCCAGCAGAACCCGGGGGCCGTTTATGAACACTGAAGCTTTCTTT.

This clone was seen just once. The CDR3 DNA reads as TGTGCCAGCAGTTCAGGGTTTGGTGAAGCTTTCTTT. Translating gives CASSSGFGEAFF. V and J are TRBV6-2 or TRBV6-3 and TRBJ1-1, with a tentative D call TRBD1 (5 bases). The V and J ends lost 4 bases and 7 bases respectively, with 10 bases between them. CDR1 is MNHEY, CDR2 SVGEGT, per germline. The CDR3 spans 12 residues.

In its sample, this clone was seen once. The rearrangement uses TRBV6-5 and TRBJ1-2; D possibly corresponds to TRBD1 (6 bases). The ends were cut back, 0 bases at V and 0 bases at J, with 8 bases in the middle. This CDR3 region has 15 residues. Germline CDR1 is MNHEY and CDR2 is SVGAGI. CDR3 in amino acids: CASSYSGTTNYGYTF. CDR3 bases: TGTGCCAGCAGTTACTCCGGGACAACTAACTATGGCTACACCTTC.

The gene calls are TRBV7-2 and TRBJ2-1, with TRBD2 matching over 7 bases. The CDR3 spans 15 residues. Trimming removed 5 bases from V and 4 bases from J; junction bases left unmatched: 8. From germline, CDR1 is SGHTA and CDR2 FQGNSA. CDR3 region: CASSPTGGTYNEQFF. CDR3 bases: TGTGCCAGCAGCCCTACGGGGGGTACTTACAATGAGCAGTTCTTC.